This TCR beta chain is from a study of cytomegalovirus exposure and HLA in healthy donors. Points from the study as a whole: Certain sequence variants were highly shared and formed a cluster, and this cluster was likely a sequencing artifact. Most TCR sequences were uncommon, yet certain public TCRs appeared in many donors. Most CMV-associated TCR beta chains were later found to appear HLA-restricted.

To note about this clone: Its antigen is not known.

PCR primers comprised 60 Vbeta and 13 Jbeta primers. Repertoires were generated with immunoSEQ multiplex PCR, while TCRdb's copy carries only in-frame clones and drops some. Of under 90,000 clones in the sample, about 84% were seen once. Trimming removed 3 bases at V and 0 bases at J, with 8 bases between. Per germline, CDR1 SGHDN and CDR2 FVKESK. The CDR3 runs to 14 residues. The TCR was taken from a man between 40 and 49 years old in good health and CMV-seronegative. The sequenced sample consisted of PBMCs. V gene TRBV14 combines with J gene TRBJ1-1, with D possibly being TRBD1 (5 bases). In nucleotides, the CDR3 is TGTGCCAGCAGCCACTTGACAGTGAACACTGAAGCTTTCTTT. It translates to CASSHLTVNTEAFF.